The T cell receptor beta chain under discussion was sequenced for a study of TIL therapy for anti-PD-1-resistant metastatic lung cancer. Study-level background: Patients then received nivolumab; progressors got lymphodepletion, TIL and IL-2. Study-level results: TIL clonotype persistence in blood showed no apparent association with response.

For this clone: The antigen is not known.

This CDR3 contains 13 residues. Trimming removed 1 base at V and 10 bases at J, with 11 bases between. Germline assignment: CDR1 KGHSH and CDR2 LQKENI. Time point given: pre-treatment sample, taken before nivolumab and TIL therapy. The immunoSEQ assay was v3. Profiling relied on immunoSEQ multiplex PCR, and the TCRdb table lists in-frame clones only, not all of them. This sample yields some 32,000 clones, of which 70% to 80% are seen a single time; 2.5% to 3% belongs to the top ten. The V call is TRBV18, the J call TRBJ2-1; D remains unclear. The clonotype originates from a woman aged 25 to 80 with non-small cell lung cancer. The sequencing here drew on blood, taken at baseline. The CDR3 here is CASSPQAGKEQFF. Written as DNA, the CDR3 is TGTGCCAGCTCACCACAGGCAGGCAAGGAGCAGTTCTTC.